The entry below describes one T cell receptor beta chain. Its antigen is not known. The TCR beta CDR3 regions underwent amplification using RNA transcripts as the source. The HTBI primer set served for first-round RT-PCR of the TCR CDR3. TCRdb called the multiplex PCR reads again in MiXCR, with one record for every CDR3 protein. The table shows hundreds of thousands of distinct CDR3 sequences, with about two fifths occurring only once. The record originates from a study of T cells in Graves' hyperthyroidism and ophthalmopathy. General study results and limits: Most thyroid clonotypes expanded above 0.001 were also detected in blood.

The CDR3 has 16 amino acids. V lost 4 bases to trimming and J lost 0 bases, with 13 bases between them. The germline CDR1 and CDR2 sequences are LNHDA and SQIVND (reference sequence). The receptor was derived from a man between 18 and 35 years old with Graves' hyperthyroidism. Sequencing used blood. The V call is TRBV19, the J call TRBJ1-5; tentatively, D is TRBD1 (6 bases). The CDR3 region has the DNA TGTGCCAGTAGTAGCCCACAGGGATCTAGCAATCAGCCCCAGCATTTT. This translates into CASSSPQGSSNQPQHF.